This T cell receptor (beta chain) derives from a study of T cell responses to AZD1222 COVID-19 vaccine. Whole-study findings and limits: Regions 160-218 and 743-854 dominated among vaccine-associated CD4 TCRs spanning spike. As reported, nearly half of all spike-specific TCRs target variant regions that are unmutated. Without day 14 samples, only post-peak T cell repertoires were studied. White British ancestry dominated among donors, who included more females, and clonal diversity was possibly underestimated.

On this clone itself: Antigen: not known.

This CDR3 is 15 amino acids long. V was cut by 6 bases and J by 0 bases, with 12 bases left in between. In germline, CDR1 is SNHLY, CDR2 FYNNEI. The method was immunoSEQ multiplex PCR; TCRdb's version includes in-frame clones alone and lacks a portion of them. The table shows around 110,000 clones, with roughly 85% occurring only once. The sample was peripheral blood, taken on day 0 of MenACWY control vaccination. The receptor was derived from an adult in good health. J is TRBJ1-5 and V is TRBV2; D remains ambiguous. The CDR3 sequence: CASSGVADSNQPQHF. The DNA of the CDR3 is TGTGCCAGCAGCGGAGTGGCAGATAGCAATCAGCCCCAGCATTTT.